The sequence of this TCR beta chain was determined in a study of regulatory T cells in long-lasting Graves disease. The time point: persistent/refractory GD, antithyroid drugs over 5 years with positive TRAb. There was RNA extracted from PBMCs, and the TCR library was made from it. Per the germline V gene, CDR1 is LNHDA and CDR2 is SQIVND (reference sequence). CDR3 length equals 12 residues. Trimming left V 6 bases short and J 6 bases short, with 9 bases between. With iRepertoire HTBI primers and Arm-PCR of CDR3 regions, TCR beta libraries were built. Each CDR3 protein gets one entry after TCRdb re-called the multiplex PCR reads with MiXCR. The sample has over 650,000 distinct CDR3 sequences, around 32% seen once.

The TCR was taken from a female donor with Graves disease. This rearrangement joins TRBV19 to TRBJ1-5, with D perhaps matching TRBD1 (6 bases). The material was peripheral blood mononuclear cells (PBMCs), obtained when the disease was refractory, from a patient treated with antithyroid drugs. This CDR3 reads CASRQGLQPQHF. The CDR3 coding sequence is TGTGCCAGTAGACAGGGACTTCAGCCCCAGCATTTT.